Listed below are T cell receptor beta chains from one sample, sequenced in a study of T-cell memory formation after mild COVID-19. MiXCR, run by TCRdb on the 5' RACE reads, gives a single entry per CDR3 protein. The repertoire holds around 450,000 distinct CDR3 sequences, with approximately 20% as singletons. Sequenced sample: PBMCs or a T cell subset sorted from them (not recorded which). These receptors were taken from an adult woman who had mild COVID-19 (a few samples of this study predate the infection). Cell type and time point are not known. CDR3s include the opening cysteine and the closing phenylalanine or tryptophan. The D gene is left open where the match is weak. Clone size appears in some rows only: once, few, many, or a class for an expanded clone.

cdr3_aa	cdr3_nt	j_call	clone_size	d_call	v_call
CASSSTDAVKNIQYF	TGCGCCAGCAGCTCTACCGACGCCGTCAAAAACATTCAGTACTTC	TRBJ2-4	NA	NA	TRBV5-1
CASSLQGQGLFGTNEKLFF	TGTGCCAGCAGCTTGCAAGGACAGGGGCTCTTCGGCACTAATGAAAAACTGTTTTTT	TRBJ1-4	few	TRBD1	TRBV5-6
CSARADRDRGMNTEAFF	TGCAGTGCTAGAGCGGACAGGGACCGGGGGATGAACACTGAAGCTTTCTTT	TRBJ1-1	NA	TRBD1	TRBV20-1
CATSRTGWSGANVLTF	TGTGCCACCAGCAGGACAGGGTGGTCTGGGGCCAACGTCCTGACTTTC	TRBJ2-6	NA	TRBD1	TRBV15
CASSYWDRGQDTQYF	TGTGCCAGCAGTTATTGGGACAGGGGGCAAGATACGCAGTATTTT	TRBJ2-3	NA	TRBD1	TRBV12-3/TRBV12-4
CASSPGRLDDYEQYF	TGTGCCAGCTCACCGGGACGGCTAGACGACTACGAGCAGTACTTC	TRBJ2-7	NA	NA	TRBV18
CASTEGTRNIQYF	TGTGCCAGTACTGAGGGGACGAGAAACATTCAGTACTTC	TRBJ2-4	NA	NA	TRBV19
CASSLTGTLNEKLFF	TGTGCCAGCAGCTTAACCGGGACACTGAATGAAAAACTGTTTTTT	TRBJ1-4	NA	NA	TRBV7-2
CASSWDNYNEQFF	TGTGCCAGCAGCTGGGACAACTACAATGAGCAGTTCTTC	TRBJ2-1	few	NA	TRBV7-2
CASSVARQISEQFF	TGTGCCAGCAGTGTGGCGAGGCAAATAAGTGAGCAGTTCTTC	TRBJ2-1	NA	NA	TRBV2
CASSYGTGRGRETQYF	TGTGCCAGCAGTTACGGGACCGGCAGGGGGAGAGAGACCCAGTACTTC	TRBJ2-5	NA	TRBD1	TRBV6-5
CATSRDLSGRAYPRDIQYF	TGTGCCACCAGCAGAGATCTTTCGGGCCGCGCTTACCCTCGGGACATTCAGTACTTC	TRBJ2-4	once	NA	TRBV15
CASSQERFVGEQYF	TGCGCCAGCAGCCAAGAAAGGTTTGTCGGGGAGCAGTACTTC	TRBJ2-7	once	NA	TRBV4-1
CALQSGRAYYEQYF	TGTGCCCTCCAAAGCGGGAGGGCATACTACGAGCAGTACTTC	TRBJ2-7	NA	TRBD2	TRBV19
CASSQDAGGEETQYF	TGTGCCAGCAGCCAAGATGCAGGGGGCGAAGAGACCCAGTACTTC	TRBJ2-5	few	TRBD1	TRBV4-2
CAWSGGNSNQPQHF	TGTGCCTGGAGTGGGGGGAATAGCAATCAGCCCCAGCATTTT	TRBJ1-5	NA	NA	TRBV30
CASSQGTGSTGELFF	TGTGCCAGCAGCCAGGGGACAGGGAGCACCGGGGAGCTGTTTTTT	TRBJ2-2	few	TRBD1	TRBV3-1
CASSLAASGRALQETQYF	TGTGCCAGCAGCTTAGCGGCTAGCGGGAGGGCACTCCAAGAGACCCAGTACTTC	TRBJ2-5	NA	TRBD2	TRBV11-2
CATSDSGQGVYDGYTF	TGTGCCACCAGTGATTCCGGACAGGGGGTTTACGATGGCTACACCTTC	TRBJ1-2	few	TRBD1	TRBV24-1
CASSLKGSGNTEAFF	TGTGCCAGCAGTTTAAAGGGGTCGGGGAACACTGAAGCTTTCTTT	TRBJ1-1	NA	NA	TRBV12-3/TRBV12-4
CASSPSGSGDTQYF	TGTGCCAGCAGCCCCAGCGGGAGTGGCGATACGCAGTATTTT	TRBJ2-3	few	TRBD2	TRBV7-9
CASSIIPGQDYGYTF	TGTGCCAGCAGCATCATACCGGGACAGGACTATGGCTACACCTTC	TRBJ1-2	NA	TRBD1	TRBV5-5
CASSLIIPSGYEQYF	TGTGCCAGCAGCTTAATAATCCCTAGCGGCTACGAGCAGTACTTC	TRBJ2-7	NA	TRBD2	TRBV7-2
CASSQGGLATQYF	TGTGCCAGCAGCCAAGGGGGATTGGCGACCCAGTACTTC	TRBJ2-5	few	NA	TRBV3-1
CSASIGGVQIAKNIQYF	TGCAGTGCTAGTATCGGCGGGGTACAGATAGCCAAAAACATTCAGTACTTC	TRBJ2-4	few	NA	TRBV20-1
CASSLLQGLSNTGELFF	TGTGCCAGCAGCTTATTACAGGGCCTTTCGAACACCGGGGAGCTGTTTTTT	TRBJ2-2	NA	NA	TRBV5-6
CASSQVSGSFYEQYF	TGTGCCAGCAGCCAAGTGAGCGGGAGCTTCTACGAGCAGTACTTC	TRBJ2-7	NA	TRBD2	TRBV4-2
CASSQDFGLYTEAFF	TGCGCCAGCAGCCAAGATTTCGGGTTATACACTGAAGCTTTCTTT	TRBJ1-1	few	NA	TRBV4-3
CASSLEASGGPTDTQYF	TGCGCCAGCAGCTTGGAGGCTAGCGGGGGGCCCACAGATACGCAGTATTTT	TRBJ2-3	many	TRBD2	TRBV5-1
CASSFGGKGSTEAFF	TGTGCCAGCAGCTTTGGAGGGAAGGGAAGTACTGAAGCTTTCTTT	TRBJ1-1	NA	NA	TRBV7-2
CASSYSEFGGSLYGYTF	TGTGCCAGCAGTTACTCAGAATTTGGAGGTAGTCTCTATGGCTACACCTTC	TRBJ1-2	NA	NA	TRBV6-5
CASSQDLQTSGRNIGSGELFF	TGCGCCAGCAGCCAAGACCTGCAGACTAGCGGGAGGAATATAGGCTCCGGGGAGCTGTTTTTT	TRBJ2-2	NA	TRBD2	TRBV4-3
CASTDRPYSNQPQHF	TGTGCCAGCACCGACAGACCCTATAGCAATCAGCCCCAGCATTTT	TRBJ1-5	few	NA	TRBV6-5
CASSLEYLRDTQYF	TGTGCCAGCAGCTTAGAGTACTTGAGAGATACGCAGTATTTT	TRBJ2-3	few	NA	TRBV7-2
CASSYTGTSYNEQFF	TGTGCCAGCAGTTACACCGGGACTAGCTACAATGAGCAGTTCTTC	TRBJ2-1	few	TRBD2	TRBV6-2/TRBV6-3
CASSLEGAGAANTEAFF	TGTGCCAGCAGCTTAGAAGGGGCAGGGGCCGCGAACACTGAAGCTTTCTTT	TRBJ1-1	NA	NA	TRBV7-9
CAWSVTRGGNTQYF	TGTGCCTGGAGTGTAACCCGAGGGGGAAATACGCAGTATTTT	TRBJ2-3	NA	NA	TRBV30
CASSWNGGAAEQFF	TGTGCCAGCAGCTGGAACGGGGGGGCGGCTGAGCAGTTCTTC	TRBJ2-1	NA	TRBD2	TRBV7-3
CASSKTRSDRMYYGYTF	TGTGCCAGCAGTAAAACCAGGTCGGACAGGATGTACTATGGCTACACCTTC	TRBJ1-2	few	TRBD1	TRBV6-1
CASSSVGTGLVTQYF	TGTGCCAGCAGCTCCGTCGGGACAGGGTTGGTGACCCAGTACTTC	TRBJ2-5	few	TRBD1	TRBV7-9
CASSELGSGEQFF	TGTGCCAGCAGTGAACTGGGCAGTGGTGAGCAGTTCTTC	TRBJ2-1	NA	NA	TRBV2
CASSEARQGNSPLHF	TGTGCCAGCAGTGAAGCGCGGCAGGGGAATTCACCCCTCCACTTT	TRBJ1-6	once	NA	TRBV2
CASSQGLIKGHSEQYF	TGCGCCAGCAGCCAAGGCCTCATAAAGGGGCACTCCGAGCAGTACTTC	TRBJ2-7	NA	NA	TRBV4-1
CARSIRGYEQYF	TGCGCCAGGTCTATAAGGGGCTACGAGCAGTACTTC	TRBJ2-7	few	NA	TRBV5-1
CASSVVGVSGNTIYF	TGTGCCAGCAGCGTAGTAGGGGTCTCTGGAAACACCATATATTTT	TRBJ1-3	few	NA	TRBV9
CASSQDPSGGGTGELFF	TGTGCCAGCAGCCAAGACCCTAGCGGAGGTGGGACCGGGGAGCTGTTTTTT	TRBJ2-2	few	TRBD2	TRBV4-2
CASSQSDRGNTEAFF	TGTGCCAGCAGCCAAAGTGACAGGGGGAACACTGAAGCTTTCTTT	TRBJ1-1	NA	TRBD1	TRBV7-9
CASSLQGRECYTF	TGCGCCAGCAGCTTACAGGGGAGAGAGTGCTACACCTTC	TRBJ1-2	once	TRBD1	TRBV5-1
CATSDAVQESERGRTDTQYF	TGTGCCACCAGTGACGCCGTGCAGGAAAGTGAAAGGGGACGCACAGATACGCAGTATTTT	TRBJ2-3	few	NA	TRBV24-1
CASSPGQGGQPQHF	TGTGCCAGCAGCCCAGGACAGGGAGGTCAGCCCCAGCATTTT	TRBJ1-5	NA	TRBD1	TRBV6-4
CASSILPVNTEAFF	TGTGCCAGTAGTATACTGCCCGTGAACACTGAAGCTTTCTTT	TRBJ1-1	NA	NA	TRBV19
CASSPPGQLYEQYF	TGTGCCAGCAGCCCCCCGGGACAGTTATACGAGCAGTACTTC	TRBJ2-7	many	TRBD1	TRBV12-3/TRBV12-4
CASSLERGAKSSYNEQFF	TGTGCCAGCAGCTTGGAGCGAGGGGCTAAGTCCTCCTACAATGAGCAGTTCTTC	TRBJ2-1	few	NA	TRBV5-4